Reported below is one TCR beta chain. This record comes from a study of blood T cell repertoires in COVID-19. Study background: The United States, Italy and Spain were the sources of the acute and convalescent COVID-19 samples. From T cells, B-cell-depleted T cells, or PBMCs came the material, which was cDNA or gDNA.

In the authors' methods: It was from reference gene primer amplification that nucleated cell counts were estimated. Repertoires were generated with immunoSEQ multiplex PCR, while TCRdb's copy carries only in-frame clones and drops some. Clonal size and the V and J genes are those of that table, whereas D and trimming came from the DNA. Of about 77,000 clones listed, 75% to 90% are singletons. CDR3 length: 14 residues. Germline V gives CDR1 MNHNY, CDR2 SVGAGI (reference sequence). V dropped 8 bases and J dropped 4 bases, with 15 bases sitting between them. The sequenced sample was peripheral blood. The TCR sequence derives from a woman in her 70s with acute or convalescent COVID-19. The V gene is TRBV6-6, the J gene TRBJ1-3; D possibly corresponds to TRBD1 (6 bases). The CDR3 protein is CASGETGIGNTIYF. DNA for the CDR3: TGTGCCAGCGGGGAAACAGGGATCGGAAACACCATATATTTT.